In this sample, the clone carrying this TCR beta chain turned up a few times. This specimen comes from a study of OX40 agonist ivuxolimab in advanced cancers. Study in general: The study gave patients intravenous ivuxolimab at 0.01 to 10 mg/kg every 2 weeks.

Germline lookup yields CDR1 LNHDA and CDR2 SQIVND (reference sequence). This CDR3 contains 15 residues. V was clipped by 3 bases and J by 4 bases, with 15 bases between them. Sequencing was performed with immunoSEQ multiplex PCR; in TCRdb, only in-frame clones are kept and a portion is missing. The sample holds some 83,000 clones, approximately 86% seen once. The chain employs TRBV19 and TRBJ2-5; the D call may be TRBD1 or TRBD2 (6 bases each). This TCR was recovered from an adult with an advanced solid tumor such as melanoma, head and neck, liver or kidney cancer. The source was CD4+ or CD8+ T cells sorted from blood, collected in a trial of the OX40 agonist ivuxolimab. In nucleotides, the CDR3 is TGTGCCAGTAGTATTGGGGGGCAGGTCGGAGAGACCCAGTACTTC. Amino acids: CASSIGGQVGETQYF. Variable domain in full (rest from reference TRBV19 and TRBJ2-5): DGGITQSPKYLFRKEGQNVTLSCEQNLNHDAMYWYRQDPGQGLRLIYYSQIVNDFQKGDIAEGYSVSREKKESFPLTVTSAQKNPTAFYLCASSIGGQVGETQYFGPGTRLLVL.